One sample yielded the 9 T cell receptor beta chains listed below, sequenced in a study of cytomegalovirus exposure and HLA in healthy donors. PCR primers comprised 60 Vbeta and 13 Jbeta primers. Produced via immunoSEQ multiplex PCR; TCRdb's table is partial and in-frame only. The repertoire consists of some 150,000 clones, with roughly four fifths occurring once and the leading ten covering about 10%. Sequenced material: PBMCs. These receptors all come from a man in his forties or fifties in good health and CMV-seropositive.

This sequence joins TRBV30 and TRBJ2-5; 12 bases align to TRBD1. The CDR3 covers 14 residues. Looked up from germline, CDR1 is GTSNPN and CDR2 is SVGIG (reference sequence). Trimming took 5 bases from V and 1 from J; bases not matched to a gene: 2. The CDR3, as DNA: TGTGCCTGGGGGACAGGGGGCTCCCAAGAGACCCAGTACTTC. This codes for CAWGTGGSQETQYF.

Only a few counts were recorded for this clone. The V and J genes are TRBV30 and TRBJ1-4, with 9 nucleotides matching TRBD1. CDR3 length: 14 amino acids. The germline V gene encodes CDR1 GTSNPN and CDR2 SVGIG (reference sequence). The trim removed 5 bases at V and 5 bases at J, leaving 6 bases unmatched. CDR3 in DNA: TGTGCCTGGGAGACCGGGACAGGGAATGAAAAACTGTTTTTT. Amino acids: CAWETGTGNEKLFF.

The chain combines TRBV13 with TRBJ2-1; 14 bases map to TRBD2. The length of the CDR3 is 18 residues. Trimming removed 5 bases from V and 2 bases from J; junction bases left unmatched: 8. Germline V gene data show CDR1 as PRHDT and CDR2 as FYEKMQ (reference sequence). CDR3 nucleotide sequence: TGTGCCAGCAGCGGCCCCGGGACTAGCGGGAGCCCCTACAATGAGCAGTTCTTC. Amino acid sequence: CASSGPGTSGSPYNEQFF.

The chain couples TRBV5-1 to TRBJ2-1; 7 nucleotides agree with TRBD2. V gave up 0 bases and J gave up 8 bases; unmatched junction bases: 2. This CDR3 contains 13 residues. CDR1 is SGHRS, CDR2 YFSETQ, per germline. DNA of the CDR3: TGCGCCAGCAGCTTGGGCGGGAGCTATGAGCAGTTCTTC. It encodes CASSLGGSYEQFF.

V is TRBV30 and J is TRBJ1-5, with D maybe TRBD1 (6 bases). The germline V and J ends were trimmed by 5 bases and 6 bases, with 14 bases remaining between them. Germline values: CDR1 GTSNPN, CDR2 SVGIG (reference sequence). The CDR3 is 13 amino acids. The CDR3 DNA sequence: TGTGCCTGGTCCAGGGGTTCAGGTCAGCCCCAGCATTTT. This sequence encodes CAWSRGSGQPQHF.

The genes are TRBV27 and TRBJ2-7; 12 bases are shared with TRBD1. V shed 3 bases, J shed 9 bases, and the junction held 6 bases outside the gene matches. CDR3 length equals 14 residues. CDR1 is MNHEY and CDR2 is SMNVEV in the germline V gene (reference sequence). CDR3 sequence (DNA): TGTGCCAGCAGTTTTAGGGGACAGGGGGCTGTGCAGTACTTC. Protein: CASSFRGQGAVQYF.

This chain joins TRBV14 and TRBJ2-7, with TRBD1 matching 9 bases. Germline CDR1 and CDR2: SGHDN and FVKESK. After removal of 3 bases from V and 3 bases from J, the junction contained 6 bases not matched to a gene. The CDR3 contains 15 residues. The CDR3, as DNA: TGTGCCAGCAGCCAGGCCGGGACAGGGAGCTACGAGCAGTACTTC. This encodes CASSQAGTGSYEQYF.

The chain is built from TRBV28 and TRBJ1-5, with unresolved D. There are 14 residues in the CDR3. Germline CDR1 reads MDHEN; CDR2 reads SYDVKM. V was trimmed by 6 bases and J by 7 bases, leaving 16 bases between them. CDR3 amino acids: CASSRALGVQPQHF. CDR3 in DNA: TGTGCCAGCAGCCGAGCTCTCGGGGTACAGCCCCAGCATTTT.

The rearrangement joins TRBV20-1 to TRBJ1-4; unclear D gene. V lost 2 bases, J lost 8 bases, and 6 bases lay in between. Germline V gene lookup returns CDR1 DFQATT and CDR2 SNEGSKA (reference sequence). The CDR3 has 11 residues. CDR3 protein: CSARRQEKLFF. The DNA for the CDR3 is TGCAGTGCTAGACGACAAGAAAAACTGTTTTTT.